These 26 T cell receptor beta chains were all obtained from the same sample, sequenced in a study of STAT5B mutations in CD4+ large granular lymphocyte leukemia. Libraries were prepared by immunoSEQ multiplex PCR; TCRdb keeps only in-frame clonotypes and omits some of them. Counted here are around 30,000 clones, about four fifths occurring once; the ten biggest clones make up about 3.1%. Sequenced sample: CD4+ T cells from blood buffy coats. The receptor source for this set is a human donor in good health.

The chain has TRBV14 and TRBJ2-1; possible D gene TRBD2, 6 bases. The germline V and J ends were trimmed by 4 bases and 5 bases, with 15 bases remaining between them. This CDR3 region has 15 residues. CDR1 and CDR2 from the germline V gene are SGHDN and FVKESK. This CDR3 reads CASSPRQRANNEQFF. The DNA of the CDR3 is TGTGCCAGCAGCCCAAGGCAGCGGGCCAACAATGAGCAGTTCTTC.

The chain carries TRBV7-2 and TRBJ2-5, with D perhaps assigned TRBD1 or TRBD2 (6 bases each). Deletions cut 4 bases from V and 7 bases from J, with 22 bases between. The germline CDR1 and CDR2 sequences are SGHTA and FQGNSA. This CDR3 contains 16 residues. Written as DNA, the CDR3 is TGTGCCAGCAGCTACGCCGGGACTCGGGAAGGGGGGACCCAGTACTTC. Translating it yields CASSYAGTREGGTQYF. Supplemented by reference TRBV7-2 and TRBJ2-5, the full variable domain reads GAGVSQSPSNKVTEKGKDVELRCDPISGHTALYWYRQSLGQGLEFLIYFQGNSAPDKSGLPSDRFSAERTGGSVSTLTIQRTQQEDSAVYLCASSYAGTREGGTQYFGPGTRLLVL.

The V and J genes are TRBV18 and TRBJ1-4; D is unresolved. Germline CDR1 KGHSH, CDR2 LQKENI. CDR3 length: 14 amino acids. Trimming pared 3 bases from V and 10 bases from J, leaving 15 bases between. CDR3 sequence: CASSPPQPLVKLFF. In DNA form, the CDR3 reads TGTGCCAGCTCACCGCCGCAACCCCTGGTAAAACTGTTTTTT. The full variable domain, in which reference TRBV18 and TRBJ1-4 provide the parts outside the CDR3, is NAGVMQNPRHLVRRRGQEARLRCSPMKGHSHVYWYRQLPEEGLKFMVYLQKENIIDESGMPKERFSAEFPKEGPSILRIQQVVRGDSAAYFCASSPPQPLVKLFFGSGTQLSVL.

The V gene is TRBV7-2, the J gene TRBJ1-1; 7 nucleotides match TRBD1. The CDR3 is 15 residues long. Germline V lookup: CDR1 SGHTA, CDR2 FQGNSA. Losses at the gene ends were 6 bases for V and 7 bases for J; bases not matched to a gene: 14. The chain's CDR3 is CASRRQGIDASEAFF. The DNA of the CDR3 is TGTGCCAGCAGAAGACAGGGAATTGATGCGAGTGAAGCTTTCTTT.

J is TRBJ2-7 and V is TRBV6-6, with TRBD1 matching over 10 bases. Germline V gene sequence: CDR1 MNHNY, CDR2 SVGAGI (reference sequence). The CDR3 runs 15 residues. J was trimmed by 3 bases and V by 5 bases; bases with no gene match: 7. This CDR3 reads CASSARDRGNYEQYF. The CDR3 region has the DNA TGTGCCAGCAGTGCCCGGGACAGGGGTAACTACGAGCAGTACTTC.

This chain links TRBV5-6 with TRBJ2-7; D not certain. V lost 4 bases to trimming and J lost 1 base, with 12 bases between them. The CDR3 runs 14 residues. Germline assignment: CDR1 SGHDT and CDR2 YYEEEE. CDR3 sequence reads: CASSPLVVSYEQYF. CDR3 nucleotide sequence: TGTGCCAGCAGCCCCCTCGTGGTTTCCTACGAGCAGTACTTC.

This clone was seen only a few times. This chain links TRBV30 with TRBJ2-1; 9 bases map to TRBD2. The CDR3 contains 16 residues. Germline CDR1 GTSNPN, CDR2 SVGIG (reference sequence). The V gene end was trimmed by 0 bases and the J gene end by 4 bases; junction bases not matched to a gene: 7. The CDR3 reads CAWSVGGTSLYNEQFF. The CDR3, as DNA: TGTGCCTGGAGTGTAGGCGGGACTAGCCTATACAATGAGCAGTTCTTC. The whole variable domain, remainder taken from reference TRBV30 and TRBJ2-1, is SQTIHQWPATLVQPVGSPLSLECTVEGTSNPNLYWYRQAAGRGLQLLFYSVGIGQISSEVPQNLSASRPQDRQFILSSKKLLLSDSGFYLCAWSVGGTSLYNEQFFGPGTRLTVL.

The chain has TRBV7-2 and TRBJ2-3; 7 bases match TRBD1. The germline V gene has CDR1 SGHTA and CDR2 FQGNSA. V dropped 5 bases and J dropped 2; count of bases not matched to a gene: 4. This CDR3 comprises 14 residues. The chain's CDR3 is CASSPGQFTDTQYF. CDR3 nucleotides: TGTGCCAGCAGCCCGGGACAGTTCACAGATACGCAGTATTTT.

This clone showed up just once. The chain couples TRBV27 to TRBJ2-7; D gene uncertain. V was trimmed by 6 bases and J by 2 bases, leaving 14 bases between them. This CDR3 spans 14 amino acids. CDR1 MNHEY and CDR2 SMNVEV come from the germline V gene (reference sequence). The chain's CDR3 is CASSGSVGTYEQYF. The CDR3 DNA reads TGTGCCAGCAGCGGGTCGGTTGGGACCTACGAGCAGTACTTC.

The chain couples TRBV11-2 to TRBJ2-7; a possible D gene is TRBD1 (6 bases). This CDR3 comprises 14 residues. V was clipped by 5 bases and J by 0 bases, with 11 bases between them. The V gene's germline CDR1 is SGHAT and CDR2 FQNNGV. DNA of the CDR3: TGTGCCAGCAGCCCGGACAGCTACTCCTACGAGCAGTACTTC. This translates into CASSPDSYSYEQYF. The variable domain in full, with the rest retrieved from reference TRBV11-2 and TRBJ2-7, is EAGVAQSPRYKIIEKRQSVAFWCNPISGHATLYWYQQILGQGPKLLIQFQNNGVVDDSQLPKDRFSAERLKGVDSTLKIQPAKLEDSAVYLCASSPDSYSYEQYFGPGTRLTVT.

This clone came up once. The V and J genes are TRBV19 and TRBJ1-5, with 7 bases lining up with TRBD1. Trimming at V came to 3 bases and at J to 0 bases, leaving 20 bases not matched to a gene. In germline, CDR1 is LNHDA, CDR2 SQIVND (reference sequence). The CDR3 length is 21 residues. DNA of the CDR3: TGTGCCAGTAGTATCGGTTTAATTCTGGGACAGAGTATGAATAGCAATCAGCCCCAGCATTTT. This encodes CASSIGLILGQSMNSNQPQHF. Using reference TRBV19 and TRBJ1-5 for the parts outside the CDR3, the full variable domain is DGGITQSPKYLFRKEGQNVTLSCEQNLNHDAMYWYRQDPGQGLRLIYYSQIVNDFQKGDIAEGYSVSREKKESFPLTVTSAQKNPTAFYLCASSIGLILGQSMNSNQPQHFGDGTRLSIL.

The chain carries TRBV7-8 and TRBJ2-7, with unresolved D. CDR3 length: 15 amino acids. V lost 2 bases, J lost 0 bases, and 11 bases lay in between. Germline lookup yields CDR1 SGHVS and CDR2 FQNEAQ. CDR3 loop: CASSLQPQFSYEQYF. In nucleotides, the CDR3 is TGTGCCAGCAGCTTACAACCCCAGTTCTCCTACGAGCAGTACTTC.

This clone was detected once. The chain couples TRBV2 to TRBJ2-1; 9 nucleotides align to TRBD2. V lost 3 bases to trimming and J lost 3 bases; unmatched junction nucleotides: 9. The germline CDR1 and CDR2 sequences are SNHLY and FYNNEI. The length of the CDR3 is 17 residues. For the CDR3, the DNA is TGTGCCAGCAGTGAGTCCAGCGCGGGAGGGCTCTACAATGAGCAGTTCTTC. Its protein is CASSESSAGGLYNEQFF.

V is TRBV29-1 and J is TRBJ2-3, with 13 bases identical to TRBD2. CDR3 length equals 14 residues. From germline, CDR1 is SQVTM and CDR2 ANQGSEA. Trimming removed 5 bases from V and 6 bases from J; junction bases left unmatched: 5. The CDR3 region is CSVYGLAGADTQYF. CDR3 DNA sequence: TGCAGCGTTTATGGACTAGCGGGAGCTGATACGCAGTATTTT.

The gene calls are TRBV12-5 and TRBJ1-2; D remains ambiguous. The CDR3 has 19 residues. V lost 0 bases to trimming and J lost 1 base, with 21 bases between them. Germline lookup yields CDR1 LGHNT and CDR2 FRNRAP. The CDR3 DNA follows: TGTGCTAGTGGTTTGGTACCCGCCTGGGGAGGGAGGATTAACTATGGCTACACCTTC. This translates into CASGLVPAWGGRINYGYTF.

The chain has TRBV2 and TRBJ2-4; the D gene is possibly TRBD1 (6 bases). The CDR3 is made up of 17 amino acids. Germline V gives CDR1 SNHLY, CDR2 FYNNEI. V was pared by 1 base and J by 2 bases, with 15 bases between. For the CDR3, the DNA is TGTGCCAGCAGTGAAGTCGGCAGGGGTTCGTCCAAAAACATTCAGTACTTC. This sequence encodes CASSEVGRGSSKNIQYF.

V gene TRBV7-9 combines with J gene TRBJ2-3, with D uncertain. The CDR3 length is 15 residues. The germline CDR1 and CDR2 sequences are SEHNR and FQNEAQ (reference sequence). V was pared by 3 bases and J by 1 base, with 11 bases between. CDR3 loop: CASSFPLSGTDTQYF. The DNA of the CDR3 is TGTGCCAGCAGCTTCCCCCTTAGTGGCACAGATACGCAGTATTTT.

The chain is built from TRBV5-4 and TRBJ2-3; possible D gene TRBD2, 5 bases. The V end was cut by 0 bases, the J end by 1 base, with 12 bases between. The CDR3 has 16 residues. Germline V gene lookup returns CDR1 SGHNT and CDR2 YYREEE (reference sequence). The CDR3 nucleotides read TGTGCCAGCAGCTTGGGCGGGTTGCAGGGCACAGATACGCAGTATTTT. Translated: CASSLGGLQGTDTQYF.

About this clone itself: One end of the junction varies from germline; a read error may be responsible. The V call is TRBV7-9, the J call TRBJ1-1, with D perhaps matching TRBD1 (6 bases). Germline CDR1 reads SEHNR; CDR2 reads FQNEAQ (reference sequence). There are 11 residues in the CDR3. The CDR3 DNA sequence: TGTGCCAGCAGCACCAGGACCGAGGGGGTCTTT. It yields the protein CASSTRTEGVF.

This chain links TRBV2 with TRBJ1-3, with D unclear. V lost 7 bases and J 7 bases, leaving 17 bases between the germline ends. Per the germline V gene, CDR1 is SNHLY and CDR2 is FYNNEI. This CDR3 is built from 14 residues. The chain's CDR3 is CASTRGPADNTIYF. The CDR3 DNA reads as TGTGCCAGCACCCGTGGGCCCGCGGACAACACCATATATTTT.

V and J are TRBV11-2 and TRBJ2-7; 8 nucleotides match TRBD1. Losses at the gene ends were 2 bases for V and 2 bases for J; bases not matched to a gene: 11. The germline V gene has CDR1 SGHAT and CDR2 FQNNGV. The CDR3 has 17 residues. The CDR3 coding sequence is TGTGCCAGCAGCTTAACCACCGGACAGGGATTCGCCTACGAGCAGTACTTC. Protein sequence: CASSLTTGQGFAYEQYF.

There are a few counts of this clone. J is TRBJ1-1 and V is TRBV29-1; 7 bases match TRBD1. After removal of 3 bases from V and 7 bases from J, the junction contained 5 bases not matched to a gene. This CDR3 is 12 amino acids long. The germline V gene has CDR1 SQVTM and CDR2 ANQGSEA. This CDR3 reads CSVDDGTDEAFF. The CDR3 bases are TGCAGCGTTGATGATGGGACAGATGAAGCTTTCTTT. Complete variable domain (other parts from reference TRBV29-1 and TRBJ1-1): SAVISQKPSRDICQRGTSLTIQCQVDSQVTMMFWYRQQPGQSLTLIATANQGSEATYESGFVIDKFPISRPNLTFSTLTVSNMSPEDSSIYLCSVDDGTDEAFFGQGTRLTVV.

The V gene is TRBV6-5, the J gene TRBJ1-2, with D unclear. The V end was cut by 5 bases, the J end by 0 bases, with 13 bases between. The CDR3 contains 15 residues. Germline loops: CDR1 MNHEY, CDR2 SVGAGI. The CDR3 loop is CASSRALGANYGYTF. The CDR3 DNA reads TGTGCCAGCAGTCGCGCATTAGGAGCTAACTATGGCTACACCTTC.

Details on this clone: In the same sample, other DNA sequences code for this CDR3. V gene TRBV6-5 combines with J gene TRBJ1-5; 7 bases are a match to TRBD1. CDR3 length: 15 amino acids. Per germline, CDR1 MNHEY and CDR2 SVGAGI. V shed 6 bases and J 4 bases; nucleotides not matched to a gene: 9. The CDR3 sequence: CASSLDRNLNQPQHF. The CDR3 DNA sequence: TGTGCCAGCAGCCTGGACAGGAACCTAAATCAGCCCCAGCATTTT.

The chain joins TRBV5-1 to TRBJ1-3; tentative D call: TRBD1 (5 bases). The CDR3 loop spans 17 amino acids. The germline V and J ends were trimmed by 1 base and 1 base, with 15 bases remaining between them. Germline assignment: CDR1 SGHRS and CDR2 YFSETQ. CDR3 DNA: TGCGCCAGCAGCTTGAACGCAGGGCGTACTTCTGGAAACACCATATATTTT. This codes for CASSLNAGRTSGNTIYF.

The J gene is TRBJ2-7, the V gene TRBV15; maybe TRBD2 (6 bases). Germline V gives CDR1 LNHNV, CDR2 YYDKDF (reference sequence). The CDR3 sequence is 18 residues long. The V gene lost 5 bases and the J gene lost 7 bases, with 30 bases spanning the gap. CDR3 nucleotides: TGTGCCACCAGCTACAGAGGTCGGTTTGCGGAGGGCCAGGGAGAGCAGTACTTC. Its protein is CATSYRGRFAEGQGEQYF. The full variable domain, completed using reference TRBV15 and TRBJ2-7, is DAMVIQNPRYQVTQFGKPVTLSCSQTLNHNVMYWYQQKSSQAPKLLFHYYDKDFNNEADTPDNFQSRRPNTSFCFLDIRSPGLGDTAMYLCATSYRGRFAEGQGEQYFGPGTRLTVT.